Reported below is one TCR beta chain. What it recognizes is unknown. These data come from a study of beta chain features in type 1 diabetes. Study conclusions and caveats: For Type 1 diabetes patients, all four CD4+ subsets carried TCRB CDR3s that were moderately but significantly shorter.

The CDR3 contains 16 residues. Germline V gene sequence: CDR1 SGDLS, CDR2 YYNGEE. V lost 3 bases and J lost 2; bases outside the gene matches: 4. The investigators reverse transcribed all of the isolated RNA, so they sequenced expressed TCRB transcripts. The assay was immunoSEQ multiplex PCR, and TCRdb's table has in-frame clones only and misses some. The sample lists some 280,000 clones; roughly 13% were seen once. The specimen sequenced was naive CD4+ T cells from blood. This receptor was identified in a man younger than 45 with type 1 diabetes. The gene calls are TRBV9 and TRBJ2-3, with 12 bases fitting TRBD2. Here the CDR3 reads CASSAGTSGYTDTQYF. CDR3 DNA: TGTGCCAGCAGCGCGGGGACTAGCGGGTACACAGATACGCAGTATTTT.